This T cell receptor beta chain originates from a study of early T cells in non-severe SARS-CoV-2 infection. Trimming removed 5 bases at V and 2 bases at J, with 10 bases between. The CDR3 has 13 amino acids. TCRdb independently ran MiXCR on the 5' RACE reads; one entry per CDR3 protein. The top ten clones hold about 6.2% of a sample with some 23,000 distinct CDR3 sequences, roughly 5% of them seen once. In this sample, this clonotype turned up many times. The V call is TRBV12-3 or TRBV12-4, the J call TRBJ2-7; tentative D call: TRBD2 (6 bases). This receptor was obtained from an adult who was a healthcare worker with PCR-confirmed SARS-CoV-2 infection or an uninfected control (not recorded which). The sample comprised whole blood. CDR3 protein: CASSTTGAYEQYF. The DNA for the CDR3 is TGTGCCAGCAGTACTACGGGGGCCTACGAGCAGTACTTC.